Each of the 28 T cell receptor beta chains below was sequenced from the same sample in a study of blood T cell repertoires in COVID-19. The method was immunoSEQ multiplex PCR; TCRdb's version includes in-frame clones alone and lacks a portion of them. This table holds some 45,000 clones, 83% found once. Sequences were obtained from peripheral blood. Every receptor here comes from a man older than 75 in a cohort sampled during active COVID-19.

The rearrangement links TRBV28 to TRBJ1-5; tentatively, D is TRBD1 (6 bases). Germline CDR1 is MDHEN and CDR2 is SYDVKM. The CDR3 extends over 16 amino acids. V was cut by 8 bases and J by 4 bases, with 21 bases left in between. CDR3 sequence reads: CASRDWGQGVNQPQHF. The CDR3 nucleotides are TGTGCCAGCCGTGACTGGGGGCAAGGAGTTAATCAGCCCCAGCATTTT.

V usage is TRBV2 and J usage is TRBJ2-7; D possibly corresponds to TRBD1 (5 bases). This CDR3 is 12 amino acids long. The V end was cut by 4 bases, the J end by 6 bases, with 10 bases between. Per the germline V gene, CDR1 is SNHLY and CDR2 is FYNNEI. This CDR3 reads CASSVRQGEQYF. CDR3 DNA: TGTGCCAGCAGTGTACGCCAGGGCGAGCAGTACTTC.

The chain uses TRBV13 and TRBJ2-5; 10 positions match TRBD1. CDR3 length: 14 amino acids. Germline CDR1 PRHDT, CDR2 FYEKMQ (reference sequence). J was trimmed by 4 bases and V by 5 bases; bases with no gene match: 4. In DNA form, the CDR3 reads TGTGCCAGCAGCGCCGGGACAGGGGTAGAGACCCAGTACTTC. It translates to CASSAGTGVETQYF.

The chain joins TRBV30 to TRBJ1-3; no clear D gene. CDR3 length: 14 residues. CDR1 GTSNPN and CDR2 SVGIG come from the germline V gene (reference sequence). V lost 0 bases, J lost 0 bases, and 6 bases lay in between. The CDR3 coding sequence is TGTGCCTGGAGTGTCCATAGCTCTGGAAACACCATATATTTT. Translated, it gives CAWSVHSSGNTIYF.

The chain has TRBV6-5 and TRBJ1-2; 7 nucleotides agree with TRBD1. This CDR3 comprises 14 residues. Trimming cost V 10 bases and J 7 bases; bases outside gene matches: 15. The germline CDR1 and CDR2 sequences are MNHEY and SVGAGI. As DNA, the CDR3 is TGTGCCACCCTACTAATACAGGGGAAAAGTGGCTACACCTTC. It codes for CATLLIQGKSGYTF.

The genes are TRBV19 and TRBJ1-2; 7 bases match TRBD1. Germline V gene sequence: CDR1 LNHDA, CDR2 SQIVND (reference sequence). The CDR3 length is 14 residues. J lost 4 bases, V lost 1 base, and 3 bases had no gene match. The CDR3: CASSIGQGPYGYTF. DNA for the CDR3: TGTGCCAGTAGTATAGGACAGGGACCCTATGGCTACACCTTC. Looking up the rest from reference TRBV19 and TRBJ1-2 gives the full variable domain: DGGITQSPKYLFRKEGQNVTLSCEQNLNHDAMYWYRQDPGQGLRLIYYSQIVNDFQKGDIAEGYSVSREKKESFPLTVTSAQKNPTAFYLCASSIGQGPYGYTFGSGTRLTVV.

This rearrangement joins TRBV18 to TRBJ2-1; 12 positions agree with TRBD2. CDR3 length equals 16 residues. V lost 3 bases and J lost 5; bases outside the gene matches: 5. Germline V gene lookup returns CDR1 KGHSH and CDR2 LQKENI. As DNA, the CDR3 is TGTGCCAGCTCACCGTGGACTAGCGGGGACCACAATGAGCAGTTCTTC. This encodes CASSPWTSGDHNEQFF.

V is TRBV6-5 and J is TRBJ2-7; 11 bases are a match to TRBD1. CDR1 is MNHEY and CDR2 is SVGAGI in the germline V gene. CDR3 length equals 15 residues. The ends lost 0 bases at V and 2 bases at J; junction bases unmatched: 0. The CDR3: CASSYSDRGPYEQYF. CDR3 DNA: TGTGCCAGCAGTTACTCGGACAGGGGGCCCTACGAGCAGTACTTC.

The V gene is TRBV27, the J gene TRBJ1-4, with TRBD1 identical over 8 bases. This CDR3 is built from 14 residues. CDR1 and CDR2 (germline): MNHEY, SMNVEV (reference sequence). V was clipped by 6 bases and J by 10 bases; unmatched bases: 10. Written as DNA, the CDR3 is TGTGCCAGCAGACCACAGGGGGGGTTAGGAAAACTGTTTTTT. Translating it yields CASRPQGGLGKLFF. The whole variable domain, filled in from reference TRBV27 and TRBJ1-4, reads EAQVTQNPRYLITVTGKKLTVTCSQNMNHEYMSWYRQDPGLGLRQIYYSMNVEVTDKGDVPEGYKVSRKEKRNFPLILESPSPNQTSLYFCASRPQGGLGKLFFGSGTQLSVL.

This chain uses TRBV5-6 with TRBJ2-2; TRBD2 aligns across 7 bases. This CDR3 region has 17 residues. Germline CDR1 is SGHDT and CDR2 is YYEEEE. Trimming cost V 0 bases and J 0 bases; bases outside gene matches: 5. In DNA form, the CDR3 reads TGTGCCAGCAGCTTGGTGGCTAGCGGAACGAACACCGGGGAGCTGTTTTTT. Translating gives CASSLVASGTNTGELFF. Combining the CDR3 with reference TRBV5-6 and TRBJ2-2 gives the whole variable domain DAGVTQSPTHLIKTRGQQVTLRCSPKSGHDTVSWYQQALGQGPQFIFQYYEEEERQRGNFPDRFSGHQFPNYSSELNVNALLLGDSALYLCASSLVASGTNTGELFFGEGSRLTVL.

The chain links TRBV6-1 to TRBJ2-1, with 10 bases matching TRBD1. CDR1 and CDR2 from the germline V gene are MNHNS and SASEGT. The V segment lost 3 bases and the J segment 2 bases; nucleotides outside the gene matches: 7. The CDR3 loop spans 17 amino acids. This CDR3 reads CASSESRDRGPYNEQFF. The CDR3 DNA reads as TGTGCCAGCAGTGAGAGCCGGGACAGGGGACCCTACAATGAGCAGTTCTTC.

The chain has TRBV5-5 and TRBJ1-2, with 7 bases matching TRBD1. CDR3 length: 15 amino acids. J gave up 3 bases and V 3 bases, and 8 bases lay outside the gene matches. Germline assignment: CDR1 SGHKS and CDR2 YYEKEE (reference sequence). The CDR3 sequence: CASSSIRTGYYGYTF. The DNA for the CDR3 is TGTGCCAGCAGCTCTATTCGGACAGGATACTATGGCTACACCTTC.

The J gene is TRBJ2-5, the V gene TRBV5-1, with D unresolved. V lost 0 bases and J 8 bases, leaving 5 bases between the germline ends. The CDR3 has 11 residues. The germline CDR1 and CDR2 sequences are SGHRS and YFSETQ. The CDR3 spells CASSLEATQYF. For the CDR3, the DNA is TGCGCCAGCAGCTTGGAAGCTACCCAGTACTTC.

The chain is built from TRBV6-6 and TRBJ2-7; D is uncertain. Germline loops: CDR1 MNHNY, CDR2 SVGAGI (reference sequence). The CDR3 is 15 residues long. The V and J ends lost 6 bases and 2 bases respectively, with 17 bases between them. The CDR3 is CASSPTHILPYEQYF. The CDR3 DNA reads as TGTGCCAGCAGCCCAACCCACATCCTTCCCTACGAGCAGTACTTC.

V is TRBV10-3 and J is TRBJ1-4, with D hard to call. CDR3 length equals 17 residues. Trimming removed 5 bases at V and 5 bases at J, with 21 bases between. CDR1 ENHRY and CDR2 SYGVKD come from the germline V gene. CDR3 region: CAISQRGGEGGNEKLFF. CDR3 coding DNA: TGTGCCATCAGTCAACGCGGAGGAGAGGGAGGGAATGAAAAACTGTTTTTT.

This chain uses TRBV6-6 with TRBJ2-7; D is perhaps TRBD1 (6 bases). The germline V gene has CDR1 MNHNY and CDR2 SVGAGI (reference sequence). This CDR3 is built from 12 residues. V was shortened by 6 bases and J by 5 bases, with 11 bases between the two germline ends. The CDR3 DNA reads as TGTGCCAGCAGGGACAGCCGAGACGAGCAGTACTTC. This codes for CASRDSRDEQYF.

The chain uses TRBV3-1 (or the pseudogene TRBV3-2) and TRBJ1-4, with 8 bases aligning to TRBD1. The germline V gene has CDR1 LGHDT and CDR2 YNNKEL (reference sequence). Trimming at V came to 8 bases and at J to 5 bases, leaving 10 bases not matched to a gene. The CDR3 has 15 amino acids. CDR3 in amino acids: CASCAGGARNEKLFF. The CDR3 nucleotides are TGTGCCAGCTGTGCAGGGGGCGCGAGGAATGAAAAACTGTTTTTT.

This clone was detected only once. The chain recombines TRBV4-1 with TRBJ2-1; no definite D call. The CDR3 length is 18 residues. Germline V gives CDR1 MGHRA, CDR2 YSYEKL. V dropped 0 bases and J dropped 4 bases, with 19 bases sitting between them. CDR3 residues: CASSQDYRVRVSYNEQFF. The CDR3 DNA reads TGCGCCAGCAGCCAAGATTATCGGGTCCGTGTTTCTTACAATGAGCAGTTCTTC.

The J gene is TRBJ1-3, the V gene TRBV28; D call uncertain. The V gene lost 6 bases and the J gene lost 0 bases, with 12 bases spanning the gap. The CDR3 sequence is 15 residues long. Germline assignment: CDR1 MDHEN and CDR2 SYDVKM. Written as DNA, the CDR3 is TGTGCCAGCAGCTTCGGACTGCACTCTGGAAACACCATATATTTT. It is translated as CASSFGLHSGNTIYF.

This sequence joins TRBV10-3 and TRBJ2-7, with a possible D match to TRBD1 (6 bases). The CDR3 totals 14 residues. CDR1 ENHRY and CDR2 SYGVKD come from the germline V gene. Trimming shortened V by 6 bases and J by 0 bases, and 12 bases separated the two germline ends. The CDR3 region has the DNA TGTGCCATCAGCACCGGACAGCGCTCCTACGAGCAGTACTTC. This encodes CAISTGQRSYEQYF.

The rearrangement links TRBV9 to TRBJ2-7; 7 positions match TRBD1. Per germline, CDR1 SGDLS and CDR2 YYNGEE. CDR3 size: 14 residues. With V trimmed by 2 bases and J by 5 bases, 7 bases remained unmatched. CDR3 DNA sequence: TGTGCCAGCAGCGTCCGACAGGGTTCCCACGAGCAGTACTTC. Amino acid sequence: CASSVRQGSHEQYF.

V usage is TRBV11-2 and J usage is TRBJ1-3; D not resolved. The germline V gene encodes CDR1 SGHAT and CDR2 FQNNGV. The CDR3 extends over 12 amino acids. Trimming stripped 7 bases from V and 1 base from J, with 5 bases between. This CDR3 is CASTQSGNTIYF. Written as DNA, the CDR3 is TGTGCCAGCACCCAGTCTGGAAACACCATATATTTT.

The V gene is TRBV28, the J gene TRBJ1-6; D gene uncertain. The ends were cut back, 11 bases at V and 3 bases at J, with 11 bases in the middle. There are 13 residues in the CDR3. Germline CDR1 reads MDHEN; CDR2 reads SYDVKM. CDR3 nucleotides: TGTGCCGTCCGACTGGGCTATAATTCACCCCTCCACTTT. This gives the protein CAVRLGYNSPLHF.

For this clone: The same CDR3 is also encoded by other DNA sequences in this sample. The J gene is TRBJ1-5, the V gene TRBV28; no firm D call. The V gene lost 2 bases and the J gene lost 0 bases, with 8 bases spanning the gap. The CDR3 loop spans 15 amino acids. The germline gives CDR1 MDHEN, CDR2 SYDVKM. CDR3 DNA: TGTGCCAGCAGTTTAGGAGGGAATAGCAATCAGCCCCAGCATTTT. This codes for CASSLGGNSNQPQHF.

The chain recombines TRBV29-1 with TRBJ2-1, with 9 positions matching TRBD2. The CDR3 has 14 residues. Germline-derived CDR1 and CDR2 are SQVTM and ANQGSEA. J lost 5 bases, V lost 6 bases, and 8 bases had no gene match. As DNA, the CDR3 is TGCAGCGTGATGGGGACTAGCAGCCACAATGAGCAGTTCTTC. It translates to CSVMGTSSHNEQFF.

This chain links TRBV28 with TRBJ1-1; TRBD1 matches 7 bases. V shed 2 bases, J shed 1 base, and the junction held 4 bases outside the gene matches. Germline values: CDR1 MDHEN, CDR2 SYDVKM. The CDR3 is 15 amino acids. The CDR3, as DNA: TGTGCCAGCAGTTTAACAGGACAGGAGAACACTGAAGCTTTCTTT. Translated: CASSLTGQENTEAFF.

This sequence joins TRBV6-2 or TRBV6-3 and TRBJ2-3, with 7 bases aligning to TRBD1. The V and J ends lost 5 bases and 0 bases, in that order; junction bases with no gene match: 11. This CDR3 region has 17 residues. CDR1 and CDR2 from the germline V gene are MNHEY and SVGEGT. The CDR3 bases are TGTGCCAGCAGTCTCCCCGACAGGGCCCCTAGCACAGATACGCAGTATTTT. The encoded protein is CASSLPDRAPSTDTQYF.

CDR3 nucleotides: TGTGCCAGCAGTGGGCTGGGGGGGGAGGTAGAGACCCAGTACTTC. Encoded protein: CASSGLGGEVETQYF. The V gene is TRBV2, the J gene TRBJ2-5; TRBD2 matches 7 bases. The length of the CDR3 is 15 residues. Germline CDR1 reads SNHLY; CDR2 reads FYNNEI. Germline trimming cut 4 bases from V and 4 bases from J; bases unmatched to any gene: 9.